This T cell receptor (beta chain) was documented in a study of T-cell memory formation after mild COVID-19. Study-wide results and limits: Mainly CM and EM harbored the contracting CD4+ clones; mainly EMRA harbored the CD8+ ones.

About this clonotype itself: No antigen is known for it.

TCRdb recomputed calls from the 5' RACE reads with MiXCR, one row per CDR3 protein. The sample has roughly 410,000 distinct CDR3 sequences, roughly 26% seen once; the top ten hold 8.5% to 9%. This CDR3 region has 14 residues. Trimming took 4 bases from V and 0 from J, leaving 11 bases between them. The germline V gene encodes CDR1 SGDLS and CDR2 YYNGEE. The material sequenced was PBMCs or a T cell subset sorted from them (not recorded which). The chain recombines TRBV9 with TRBJ2-7; unclear D gene. This clonotype was sampled from an adult woman who had mild COVID-19 (a few samples of this study predate the infection). Cell type and time point are not known. Written as DNA, the CDR3 is TGTGCCAGCAGCTCCTCGACGGGCTCCTACGAGCAGTACTTC. Residues: CASSSSTGSYEQYF.